The 27 T cell receptor beta chains below all came from one sample that was sequenced in a study of blood T cell repertoires in COVID-19. Some clones are missing from TCRdb's copy, which holds only in-frame ones; the method was immunoSEQ multiplex PCR. This table has 200,000 to 250,000 clones, around 90% appearing once. Sequences were obtained from PBMCs or T cells enriched from blood (not recorded which). These receptors all stem from a man aged 30-40 years who had been exposed to COVID-19.

The V and J genes are TRBV19 and TRBJ2-4; TRBD1 matches at 7 bases. This CDR3 has 13 residues. Germline V CDR1 and CDR2: LNHDA, SQIVND (reference sequence). J was trimmed by 6 bases and V by 5 bases; bases with no gene match: 4. The CDR3 sequence: CASSDRVGNIQYF. CDR3 DNA sequence: TGTGCCAGTAGTGACAGGGTTGGAAACATTCAGTACTTC. The full variable domain, with the rest looked up from reference TRBV19 and TRBJ2-4, is DGGITQSPKYLFRKEGQNVTLSCEQNLNHDAMYWYRQDPGQGLRLIYYSQIVNDFQKGDIAEGYSVSREKKESFPLTVTSAQKNPTAFYLCASSDRVGNIQYFGAGTRLSVL.

This chain uses TRBV3-1 (or the pseudogene TRBV3-2) with TRBJ2-1; TRBD2 aligns across 9 bases. The V and J ends lost 1 base and 12 bases, in that order; junction bases with no gene match: 4. This CDR3 is built from 13 residues. Looked up from germline, CDR1 is LGHDT and CDR2 is YNNKEL (reference sequence). CDR3 coding DNA: TGTGCCAGCAGCCAAGCTCGAGCGGGGGGGCAGTTCTTC. Protein product: CASSQARAGGQFF.

This rearrangement joins TRBV11-3 to TRBJ2-3; tentative D call: TRBD2 (7 bases). The CDR3 length is 15 residues. The V and J ends lost 0 bases and 5 bases respectively, with 12 bases between them. Germline V lookup: CDR1 SGHNT, CDR2 YENEEA. The DNA for the CDR3 is TGTGCCAGCAGCTTAGAGGGGGGGGCGGGAGATACGCAGTATTTT. Encoded protein: CASSLEGGAGDTQYF.

This clone came up once. V gene TRBV19 combines with J gene TRBJ2-7; maybe TRBD1 (5 bases). V was pared by 3 bases and J by 5 bases, with 11 bases between. This CDR3 region has 13 residues. CDR1 and CDR2 (germline): LNHDA, SQIVND (reference sequence). The chain's CDR3 is CASSIQTDNEQYF. The CDR3 DNA is TGTGCCAGTAGTATCCAGACAGATAACGAGCAGTACTTC.

V and J are TRBV9 and TRBJ2-7, with D possibly matching TRBD2 (5 bases). Germline V CDR1 and CDR2: SGDLS, YYNGEE. This CDR3 region has 14 residues. V lost 3 bases and J 1 base, leaving 11 bases between the germline ends. The DNA for the CDR3 is TGTGCCAGCAGCGAGGTCCCGGGGTCCTACGAGCAGTACTTC. It encodes CASSEVPGSYEQYF. Drawing the rest from reference TRBV9 and TRBJ2-7, the complete variable domain is DSGVTQTPKHLITATGQRVTLRCSPRSGDLSVYWYQQSLDQGLQFLIQYYNGEERAKGNILERFSAQQFPDLHSELNLSSLELGDSALYFCASSEVPGSYEQYFGPGTRLTVT.

This clone was observed a single time. J is TRBJ1-3 and V is TRBV3-1 (or the pseudogene TRBV3-2); 9 bases are shared with TRBD1. The J segment lost 2 bases and the V segment lost 4 bases, leaving 3 bases of the junction unmatched. Germline V lookup: CDR1 LGHDT, CDR2 YNNKEL (reference sequence). This CDR3 spans 15 amino acids. CDR3 sequence: CASSPRDRAGNTIYF. DNA for the CDR3: TGTGCCAGCAGCCCCCGGGACAGGGCTGGAAACACCATATATTTT.

The chain is built from TRBV21-1 and TRBJ2-2; the table gives TRBD2 as D, unverified against the DNA. TRBV21-1 counts as a pseudogene. The CDR3 has 17 residues. CDR3 sequence: CASSKDSGLPNTGELFF. The CDR3 nucleotides read TGTGCCAGCAGCAAAGATAGTGGACTCCCGAACACCGGGGAGCTGTTTTTT.

The rearrangement uses TRBV7-4 and TRBJ1-5, with D tentatively TRBD1 (6 bases). The germline gives CDR1 SGHVT, CDR2 SQSDAQ. Trimming shortened V by 5 bases and J by 0 bases, and 11 bases separated the two germline ends. There are 15 residues in the CDR3. The CDR3 loop reads CASSVQGPSNQPQHF. The DNA for the CDR3 is TGTGCCAGCAGCGTACAGGGACCTAGCAATCAGCCCCAGCATTTT.

Concerning this clone itself: Distinct nucleotide sequences in the sample also encode this CDR3. CDR3 in DNA: TGCGCCAGCAGCTTCGGACAGGGTACAGATACGCAGTATTTT. Amino acids: CASSFGQGTDTQYF. This chain uses TRBV5-1 with TRBJ2-3; 8 bases map to TRBD1. The CDR3 is 14 amino acids. V dropped 2 bases and J dropped 3; count of bases not matched to a gene: 2. In germline, CDR1 is SGHRS, CDR2 YFSETQ.

This chain joins TRBV3-1 (or the pseudogene TRBV3-2) and TRBJ2-5; 8 bases are a match to TRBD2. V lost 1 base to trimming and J lost 3 bases; unmatched junction nucleotides: 4. This CDR3 spans 15 amino acids. Germline V gives CDR1 LGHDT, CDR2 YNNKEL (reference sequence). The CDR3 loop is CASSQAGGEKETQYF. DNA for the CDR3: TGTGCCAGCAGCCAAGCCGGGGGGGAGAAAGAGACCCAGTACTTC.

This chain joins TRBV5-4 and TRBJ2-1; TRBD1 aligns across 8 bases. CDR1 is SGHNT and CDR2 is YYREEE in the germline V gene (reference sequence). With 3 bases clipped from V and 4 bases from J, the junction kept 6 bases outside the gene matches. This CDR3 has 15 amino acids. CDR3 bases: TGTGCCAGCAGCTCTACAGGGGGACCGTACAATGAGCAGTTCTTC. It specifies CASSSTGGPYNEQFF.

The rearrangement uses TRBV27 and TRBJ2-5; D possibly corresponds to TRBD1 (6 bases). CDR1 and CDR2 from the germline V gene are MNHEY and SMNVEV (reference sequence). Trimming removed 4 bases from V and 10 bases from J, with 19 bases in between. The CDR3 totals 14 residues. The CDR3 bases are TGTGCCAGCAGTTCGGTCGGGCCAGGGGCGGGCCAGTACTTC. Protein: CASSSVGPGAGQYF.

V is TRBV4-2 and J is TRBJ2-1; 8 positions agree with TRBD2. CDR1 is LGHNA and CDR2 is YNFKEQ in the germline V gene. There are 16 residues in the CDR3. V lost 0 bases to trimming and J lost 2 bases; unmatched junction nucleotides: 3. The CDR3 bases are TGTGCCAGCAGCCAAGAATCGGGGGGGGCCTACAATGAGCAGTTCTTC. This translates into CASSQESGGAYNEQFF.

The chain joins TRBV11-2 to TRBJ2-5; D perhaps matches TRBD1 (7 bases). This CDR3 comprises 17 residues. Looked up from germline, CDR1 is SGHAT and CDR2 is FQNNGV. Trimming cost V 1 base and J 4 bases, with 19 bases left between them. The CDR3 bases are TGTGCCAGCAGCTTAGGGAGGGGGCAAAAAATAAGAGAGACCCAGTACTTC. It specifies CASSLGRGQKIRETQYF.

In its sample, this clone was seen once. This sequence joins TRBV6-6 and TRBJ1-2; D possibly corresponds to TRBD1 (6 bases). This CDR3 is 13 amino acids long. Per the germline V gene, CDR1 is MNHNY and CDR2 is SVGAGI (reference sequence). Trimming stripped 6 bases from V and 8 bases from J, with 16 bases between. The CDR3 nucleotides read TGTGCCAGCAGGCAAGACAGGCCTGGGGGCTACACCTTC. Translated: CASRQDRPGGYTF.

This clone occurred once. V and J are TRBV19 and TRBJ2-5; 8 bases fit TRBD1. Germline CDR1 reads LNHDA; CDR2 reads SQIVND (reference sequence). CDR3 size: 14 residues. V dropped 6 bases and J dropped 2; count of bases not matched to a gene: 5. CDR3 nucleotides: TGTGCCAGTAGCTGGACAGGGTCACAAGAGACCCAGTACTTC. This encodes CASSWTGSQETQYF.

This clone was found once. The chain is built from TRBV2 and TRBJ1-3; D remains unclear. Germline assignment: CDR1 SNHLY and CDR2 FYNNEI. The V end lost 4 bases, the J end lost 5 bases, and 3 bases lay between the germline ends. The CDR3 consists of 11 residues. The CDR3 spells CASSARNTIYF. The CDR3 bases are TGTGCCAGCAGTGCCAGAAACACCATATATTTT. The whole variable domain, filled in from reference TRBV2 and TRBJ1-3, reads EPEVTQTPSHQVTQMGQEVILRCVPISNHLYFYWYRQILGQKVEFLVSFYNNEISEKSEIFDDQFSVERPDGSNFTLKIRSTKLEDSAMYFCASSARNTIYFGEGSWLTVV.

The chain links TRBV7-2 to TRBJ2-7, with D tentatively TRBD1 (6 bases). Germline CDR1 SGHTA, CDR2 FQGNSA. V was pared by 0 bases and J by 4 bases, with 13 bases between. CDR3 length: 15 residues. This CDR3 reads CASSLATGRHYEQYF. The CDR3 DNA is TGTGCCAGCAGCTTAGCAACAGGGAGACATTACGAGCAGTACTTC.

This sequence joins TRBV6-2 or TRBV6-3 and TRBJ1-2; 8 bases line up with TRBD1. This CDR3 has 14 amino acids. The germline CDR1 and CDR2 sequences are MNHEY and SVGEGT. V trimming: 6 bases; J trimming: 6 bases; junction bases outside the gene matches: 9. CDR3 nucleotides: TGTGCCAGCAGCCGGGACAGGATCGATCATGGCTACACCTTC. Amino acid sequence: CASSRDRIDHGYTF.

This clone was recorded once. The rearrangement uses TRBV3-1 (or the pseudogene TRBV3-2) and TRBJ1-2, with TRBD1 matching 7 bases. The CDR3 is made up of 14 amino acids. The germline CDR1 and CDR2 sequences are LGHDT and YNNKEL (reference sequence). V was pared by 6 bases and J by 2 bases, with 6 bases of the junction left unmatched. As DNA, the CDR3 is TGTGCCAGCAGGCCGACAGGGATCAACTATGGCTACACCTTC. This gives the protein CASRPTGINYGYTF.

This chain uses TRBV13 with TRBJ2-7, with TRBD2 matching over 10 bases. The V gene end was trimmed by 3 bases and the J gene end by 0 bases; junction bases not matched to a gene: 5. This CDR3 spans 16 amino acids. CDR1 is PRHDT, CDR2 FYEKMQ, per germline (reference sequence). The CDR3 DNA sequence: TGTGCCAGCAGCTTGTACAGCGGGGGGGCCTCCTACGAGCAGTACTTC. Translation: CASSLYSGGASYEQYF.

This chain joins TRBV9 and TRBJ2-2, with D perhaps TRBD1 (6 bases). Germline V gene data show CDR1 as SGDLS and CDR2 as YYNGEE. The V end lost 5 bases, the J end lost 0 bases, and 8 bases lay between the germline ends. This CDR3 has 14 residues. Written as DNA, the CDR3 is TGTGCCAGCAGAAGGACAGCGAACACCGGGGAGCTGTTTTTT. It codes for CASRRTANTGELFF.

CDR3 amino acids: CASREQGTDGYTF. CDR3 bases: TGTGCCAGCAGGGAGCAGGGGACGGATGGCTACACCTTC. The chain joins TRBV6-5 to TRBJ1-2; D may be TRBD1 (6 bases). The germline gives CDR1 MNHEY, CDR2 SVGAGI. The V and J ends lost 6 bases and 6 bases respectively, with 14 bases between them. The CDR3 totals 13 residues.

The gene calls are TRBV4-2 and TRBJ2-3, with a possible D match to TRBD2 (6 bases). CDR1 is LGHNA, CDR2 YNFKEQ, per germline. The CDR3 covers 16 residues. V was shortened by 4 bases and J by 0 bases, with 14 bases between the two germline ends. Here the CDR3 reads CASSPDVRGSTDTQYF. The CDR3 coding sequence is TGTGCCAGCAGCCCCGATGTCCGGGGGAGCACAGATACGCAGTATTTT.

The chain couples TRBV29-1 to TRBJ2-6; 11 nucleotides line up with TRBD1. The germline V gene has CDR1 SQVTM and CDR2 ANQGSEA. This CDR3 is 17 amino acids long. The V segment lost 4 bases and the J segment 0 bases; nucleotides outside the gene matches: 5. The CDR3 spells CSVGSGTGGSGANVLTF. CDR3 nucleotide sequence: TGCAGCGTTGGGTCCGGGACAGGGGGCTCTGGGGCCAACGTCCTGACTTTC.

This chain connects TRBV3-1 (or the pseudogene TRBV3-2) to TRBJ2-1, with 9 bases aligning to TRBD2. With 1 base clipped from V and 7 bases from J, the junction kept 5 bases outside the gene matches. CDR3 size: 15 residues. CDR1 and CDR2 (germline): LGHDT, YNNKEL (reference sequence). The CDR3 DNA reads TGTGCCAGCAGCCAAGTGCGGGGGGGCAGGAATGAGCAGTTCTTC. This gives the protein CASSQVRGGRNEQFF.

This sequence joins TRBV6-2 or TRBV6-3 and TRBJ2-3; possibly TRBD1 for D (7 bases). The germline V gene encodes CDR1 MNHEY and CDR2 SVGEGT. V shed 2 bases and J shed 1 base, with 16 bases lying between them. The CDR3 is made up of 17 amino acids. Here the CDR3 DNA reads TGTGCCAGCAGTTACCGCGGGGACAGTTGGGGCACAGATACGCAGTATTTT. Amino acids: CASSYRGDSWGTDTQYF.